The 16 T cell receptor beta chains below all came from one sample that was sequenced in a study of cytomegalovirus exposure and HLA in healthy donors. The study ran its PCR with 60 Vbeta and 13 Jbeta primers. Profiled with immunoSEQ multiplex PCR; TCRdb holds only in-frame clones, not every one. The sample gives around 140,000 clones, roughly 66% of which show up once; 1.5% to 2% is in the top ten. Material: PBMCs. Receptors originate from a woman younger than 30 in good health and CMV-seronegative.

The chain combines TRBV2 with TRBJ1-5; 8 bases fit TRBD1. The V and J ends lost 3 bases and 10 bases, in that order; junction bases with no gene match: 11. This CDR3 spans 15 amino acids. The germline V gene has CDR1 SNHLY and CDR2 FYNNEI. The chain's CDR3 is CASSDRDRTISPQHF. DNA for the CDR3: TGTGCCAGCAGTGACCGGGACAGGACAATCAGTCCCCAGCATTTT.

This sequence joins TRBV18 and TRBJ2-2, with D maybe TRBD1 (6 bases). This CDR3 comprises 14 residues. Per the germline V gene, CDR1 is KGHSH and CDR2 is LQKENI. Trimming shortened V by 5 bases and J by 1 base, and 8 bases separated the two germline ends. The CDR3 loop reads CASSSGQNTGELFF. The CDR3 region has the DNA TGTGCCAGCTCATCGGGACAGAACACCGGGGAGCTGTTTTTT. Full variable domain (rest looked up from reference TRBV18 and TRBJ2-2): NAGVMQNPRHLVRRRGQEARLRCSPMKGHSHVYWYRQLPEEGLKFMVYLQKENIIDESGMPKERFSAEFPKEGPSILRIQQVVRGDSAAYFCASSSGQNTGELFFGEGSRLTVL.

This chain connects TRBV7-2 to TRBJ2-1; the match to TRBD2 covers 8 bases. The CDR3 length is 19 residues. Trimming removed 5 bases from V and 3 bases from J; junction bases left unmatched: 18. Germline V lookup: CDR1 SGHTA, CDR2 FQGNSA. CDR3 amino acids: CASSPRMGSGAPNYNEQFF. The CDR3 DNA reads as TGTGCCAGCAGCCCCCGCATGGGTAGCGGGGCCCCTAACTACAATGAGCAGTTCTTC.

The rearrangement links TRBV7-8 to TRBJ1-1, with D tentatively TRBD1 (5 bases). Looked up from germline, CDR1 is SGHVS and CDR2 is FQNEAQ. Trimming took 0 bases from V and 5 from J, leaving 13 bases between them. The CDR3 totals 15 residues. CDR3 sequence reads: CASSLAGGGETEAFF. The CDR3 coding sequence is TGTGCCAGCAGCTTAGCAGGTGGGGGGGAAACTGAAGCTTTCTTT.

The table lists this clone with a few counts. The chain links TRBV19 to TRBJ2-1; TRBD1 matches 9 bases. J was trimmed by 7 bases and V by 5 bases; bases with no gene match: 9. This CDR3 region has 15 residues. Germline CDR1 reads LNHDA; CDR2 reads SQIVND (reference sequence). The DNA for the CDR3 is TGTGCCAGTAGTTTCGGGACAGGGTGGGGTAATGAGCAGTTCTTC. Translated, it gives CASSFGTGWGNEQFF.

The V and J genes are TRBV28 and TRBJ1-1; the match to TRBD1 covers 11 bases. J was trimmed by 7 bases and V by 7 bases; bases with no gene match: 11. The CDR3 length is 15 residues. CDR1 is MDHEN and CDR2 is SYDVKM in the germline V gene. The CDR3 sequence: CASTLPGQGGVEAFF. In DNA form, the CDR3 reads TGTGCCAGCACCCTCCCGGGACAGGGGGGTGTTGAAGCTTTCTTT.

This clone was recorded once. The chain links TRBV7-9 to TRBJ1-3, with a tentative D call TRBD1 (6 bases). Germline lookup yields CDR1 SEHNR and CDR2 FQNEAQ (reference sequence). The CDR3 consists of 14 residues. The V end lost 5 bases, the J end lost 4 bases, and 12 bases lay between the germline ends. CDR3 bases: TGTGCCAGCAGCAGAAGGGGGTCCGGAAACACCATATATTTT. It translates to CASSRRGSGNTIYF.

The chain joins TRBV9 to TRBJ2-5; D is perhaps TRBD1 (6 bases). V was trimmed by 0 bases and J by 5 bases, leaving 11 bases between them. The CDR3 totals 14 residues. Germline V gene sequence: CDR1 SGDLS, CDR2 YYNGEE. The DNA of the CDR3 is TGTGCCAGCAGCGTAGCTCGTCAGGGGGAGACCCAGTACTTC. It translates to CASSVARQGETQYF.

J is TRBJ1-2 and V is TRBV5-4, with D possibly matching TRBD1 (6 bases). From germline, CDR1 is SGHNT and CDR2 YYREEE (reference sequence). The ends were cut back, 5 bases at V and 4 bases at J, with 15 bases in the middle. The CDR3 covers 14 residues. The CDR3 spells CASSLWGLSYGYTF. In DNA form, the CDR3 reads TGTGCCAGCAGTCTGTGGGGGCTGAGCTATGGCTACACCTTC.

The chain carries TRBV5-8 and TRBJ2-3; D ambiguous. Per germline, CDR1 SGHTS and CDR2 YDEGEE. The V gene lost 3 bases and the J gene lost 2 bases, with 13 bases spanning the gap. CDR3 size: 15 residues. In DNA form, the CDR3 reads TGTGCCAGCAGCTCCGCAGAATATTCCACAGATACGCAGTATTTT. This gives the protein CASSSAEYSTDTQYF.

The V gene is TRBV27, the J gene TRBJ2-3; 9 nucleotides match TRBD2. Germline V gives CDR1 MNHEY, CDR2 SMNVEV (reference sequence). With V trimmed by 4 bases and J by 4 bases, 3 bases remained unmatched. The CDR3 runs 14 residues. CDR3 bases: TGTGCCAGCAGTTCTAGCGGGGACGCAGATACGCAGTATTTT. Translation: CASSSSGDADTQYF.

The rearrangement joins TRBV9 to TRBJ2-2; a weak D match, TRBD2 (5 bases). Per the germline V gene, CDR1 is SGDLS and CDR2 is YYNGEE. The V end lost 4 bases, the J end lost 1 base, and 14 bases lay between the germline ends. This CDR3 spans 16 amino acids. The CDR3 loop is CASSKNQRQNTGELFF. The CDR3, as DNA: TGTGCCAGCAGCAAGAACCAGCGGCAGAACACCGGGGAGCTGTTTTTT.

The rearrangement links TRBV6-6 to TRBJ1-2; 7 positions agree with TRBD1. Germline lookup yields CDR1 MNHNY and CDR2 SVGAGI (reference sequence). The CDR3 sequence is 14 residues long. The ends lost 2 bases at V and 6 bases at J; junction bases unmatched: 6. The CDR3 bases are TGTGCCAGCAGTTACCGACAGGGAGTTGATGGCTACACCTTC. This sequence encodes CASSYRQGVDGYTF.

This chain connects TRBV18 to TRBJ2-3; 12 positions match TRBD2. The V gene's germline CDR1 is KGHSH and CDR2 LQKENI. V was pared by 0 bases and J by 6 bases, with 4 bases of the junction left unmatched. This CDR3 is built from 16 residues. In DNA form, the CDR3 reads TGTGCCAGCTCACCACCGGCTAGCGGGGGGGCCGATACGCAGTATTTT. Translated: CASSPPASGGADTQYF.

This clone was seen at least ten times. The genes are TRBV5-6 and TRBJ1-1, with D possibly TRBD1 on 5 matching bases. This CDR3 has 15 amino acids. V shed 0 bases and J shed 4 bases, with 13 bases lying between them. Germline V gives CDR1 SGHDT, CDR2 YYEEEE. The CDR3 region has the DNA TGTGCCAGCAGCTTGGGGCTACAGGCCGGCACTGAAGCTTTCTTT. Its translation: CASSLGLQAGTEAFF.

The chain carries TRBV11-2 and TRBJ2-3, with D maybe TRBD1 (5 bases). The germline gives CDR1 SGHAT, CDR2 FQNNGV. CDR3 length: 15 amino acids. Between the trimmed V and J ends, which lost 1 base and 1 base, there was a span of 9 bases. As DNA, the CDR3 is TGTGCCAGCAGCTTAGGGGTCAGGGGCACAGATACGCAGTATTTT. This gives the protein CASSLGVRGTDTQYF.